These 32 T cell receptor beta chains came from one sample sequenced in a study of T cells in women clearing cervical HPV infection. Using immunoSEQ multiplex PCR, the repertoire was profiled, and TCRdb retains in-frame clones only, with some absent. Its table lists 45,000 to 55,000 clones. Material: blood buffy coat. All receptors derive from a woman aged 18 to 69 with a cervical HPV16 infection that either progressed to CIN3+ or cleared (not recorded which).

To note about this clone: The read halts 3 residues ahead of the CDR3 end, with the missing end drawn from the germline J gene. The rearrangement links TRBV20-1 to TRBJ2-2, with a weak D call TRBD1 (5 bases). Trimming cost V 6 bases and J 8 bases, with 19 bases left between them. The CDR3 length is 14 residues. Germline V lookup: CDR1 DFQATT, CDR2 SNEGSKA (reference sequence). The CDR3 here is CSASLHRSWGELFF. The sequenced part of the CDR3 DNA is TGCAGTGCCTCCCTTCACAGGTCGTGGGGGGAG.

Of note for this clone: The CDR3 end falls 3 residues outside the read, so it is completed with the germline J gene. The rearrangement links TRBV18 to TRBJ2-3; D unresolved. V dropped 3 bases and J dropped 0 bases, with 4 bases sitting between them. CDR1 and CDR2 from the germline V gene are KGHSH and LQKENI. This CDR3 is 13 amino acids long. CDR3 sequence reads: CASSPHSTDTQYF. Partial CDR3 DNA: TGTGCCAGCTCACCCCATAGCACAGATACG.

As to this clone: The CDR3 end is not reached by the read, which stops 3 residues before it; the germline J gene fills it in. The V call is TRBV10-3, the J call TRBJ1-2; 8 bases line up with TRBD1. CDR1 is ENHRY and CDR2 is SYGVKD in the germline V gene. The CDR3 is 12 amino acids. The CDR3 region is CAIRKDRDGYTF. Incomplete CDR3 DNA: TGTGCCATCAGGAAGGACAGGGACGGC.

Concerning this clone: The read terminates 3 residues before the CDR3 end, so the remaining end is supplied by the germline J gene. The rearrangement joins TRBV5-4 to TRBJ2-1, with 12 bases that match TRBD2. This CDR3 is 15 amino acids long. Per the germline V gene, CDR1 is SGHNT and CDR2 is YYREEE (reference sequence). Trimming cost V 2 bases and J 9 bases; bases outside gene matches: 6. Incomplete CDR3 DNA: TGTGCCAGCAGCTTTACTAGCGGGGGGCCAAGTGAG. As protein: CASSFTSGGPSE. The whole CDR3 protein is CASSFTSGGPSEQFF.

As to this clone: The sequence runs out 3 residues before the end of the CDR3; the remainder is reconstructed from the germline J gene. The chain is built from TRBV19 and TRBJ1-4, with 9 nucleotides matching TRBD1. Per the germline V gene, CDR1 is LNHDA and CDR2 is SQIVND (reference sequence). The V segment lost 8 bases and the J segment 4 bases; nucleotides outside the gene matches: 5. The CDR3 sequence is 14 residues long. CDR3 residues: CASDRGAGNEKLFF. The CDR3 bases that were read are TGTGCCAGTGACAGGGGGGCTGGTAATGAAAAA.

About this clone itself: The read ends 3 residues shy of where the CDR3 ends; the end is completed using the germline J gene. The chain employs TRBV30 and TRBJ1-3; D gene uncertain. Trimming stripped 2 bases from V and 2 bases from J, with 10 bases between. The CDR3 is 14 amino acids. The V gene's germline CDR1 is GTSNPN and CDR2 SVGIG (reference sequence). Here the CDR3 reads CAWSWTVTGNTIYF. The sequenced part of the CDR3 DNA is TGTGCCTGGAGTTGGACTGTAACTGGAAACACC.

As regards this clone: Read data end 3 residues before the CDR3 end; the end is taken from the germline J gene. This same CDR3 is encoded by further DNA sequences in the sample. V gene TRBV18 combines with J gene TRBJ2-1; 9 positions agree with TRBD2. This CDR3 spans 16 amino acids. Germline V CDR1 and CDR2: KGHSH, LQKENI. V lost 0 bases and J lost 5; bases outside the gene matches: 5. CDR3 bases read: TGTGCCAGCTCACCACCTTCCGGGACTAGCCACAATGAG. This encodes CASSPPSGTSHNE. The whole CDR3 sequence is CASSPPSGTSHNEQFF.

On this clone: The sequence runs out 3 residues before the end of the CDR3; the remainder is reconstructed from the germline J gene. The chain links TRBV20-1 to TRBJ1-1, with 10 bases fitting TRBD1. The germline V gene has CDR1 DFQATT and CDR2 SNEGSKA (reference sequence). This CDR3 region has 14 residues. J lost 5 bases, V lost 7 bases, and 10 bases had no gene match. The CDR3 region is CSVRQGAGGTEAFF. The part of the CDR3 DNA that was read is TGCAGTGTCCGACAGGGGGCAGGGGGGACTGAA.

To note about this clone: The read ends 3 residues shy of where the CDR3 ends; the end is completed using the germline J gene. This chain uses TRBV28 with TRBJ2-1; maybe TRBD2 (6 bases). CDR1 and CDR2 (germline): MDHEN, SYDVKM. The CDR3 runs to 15 residues. V was shortened by 3 bases and J by 1 base, with 10 bases between the two germline ends. CDR3 in amino acids: CASSFAGSSYNEQFF. The CDR3 DNA, read in part, is TGTGCCAGCAGTTTTGCGGGAAGTTCCTACAATGAG.

As concerns this clone: Read sequence stops 3 residues before the CDR3 end, and the germline J gene provides the missing end. The chain carries TRBV18 and TRBJ1-4; D unresolved. Germline assignment: CDR1 KGHSH and CDR2 LQKENI. V was clipped by 2 bases and J by 8 bases, with 15 bases between them. The CDR3 sequence is 15 residues long. The CDR3: CASSPGPATREKLFF. The DNA read from the CDR3 is TGTGCCAGCTCACCAGGCCCGGCGACCAGGGAAAAA. Supplemented by reference TRBV18 and TRBJ1-4, the full variable domain reads NAGVMQNPRHLVRRRGQEARLRCSPMKGHSHVYWYRQLPEEGLKFMVYLQKENIIDESGMPKERFSAEFPKEGPSILRIQQVVRGDSAAYFCASSPGPATREKLFFGSGTQLSVL.

Concerning this clone: Read data end 3 residues before the CDR3 end; the end is taken from the germline J gene. The chain links TRBV7-8 to TRBJ2-1; D perhaps matches TRBD2 (6 bases). V was clipped by 3 bases and J by 9 bases, with 18 bases between them. From germline, CDR1 is SGHVS and CDR2 FQNEAQ. The CDR3 sequence is 15 residues long. The CDR3 sequence: CASSFSGPRTGEQFF. CDR3 DNA, as far as it was read: TGTGCCAGCAGCTTTAGCGGACCCCGAACGGGTGAG.

Comments on this clone: With the read ending 3 residues before the CDR3 end, the germline J gene is used to fill in that end. This chain joins TRBV29-1 and TRBJ2-7; perhaps TRBD1 as D (6 bases). Germline assignment: CDR1 SQVTM and CDR2 ANQGSEA. Trimming left V 6 bases short and J 2 bases short, with 14 bases between. The CDR3 contains 13 residues. CDR3 DNA, as far as it was read: TGCAGCGTGGCAACGAGACAGGCCTACGAG. It yields the protein CSVATRQAYE. The whole CDR3 region reads CSVATRQAYEQYF.

As concerns this clone: The CDR3 end is not reached by the read, which stops 3 residues before it; the germline J gene fills it in. The chain is built from TRBV19 and TRBJ2-2, with TRBD1 matching 10 bases. Trimming cost V 8 bases and J 2 bases; bases outside gene matches: 17. CDR3 size: 19 residues. From germline, CDR1 is LNHDA and CDR2 SQIVND (reference sequence). The CDR3: CASPSPGQGPPKNTGELFF. Incomplete CDR3 DNA: TGTGCCAGTCCCTCCCCGGGACAGGGGCCACCGAAAAACACCGGGGAG.

In regard to this clone: The DNA ends 3 residues before the CDR3 does, and the rest of the CDR3 is filled in from the germline J gene. The chain joins TRBV5-1 to TRBJ2-2, with D perhaps TRBD1 (6 bases). CDR1 SGHRS and CDR2 YFSETQ come from the germline V gene. V gave up 6 bases and J gave up 2 bases, with 17 bases separating them. This CDR3 has 16 amino acids. The CDR3 loop is CASILGSGGNTGELFF. The sequenced part of the CDR3 DNA is TGCGCCAGCATTCTAGGGAGTGGGGGCAACACCGGGGAG. The variable domain in full, completed from reference TRBV5-1 and TRBJ2-2, reads KAGVTQTPRYLIKTRGQQVTLSCSPISGHRSVSWYQQTPGQGLQFLFEYFSETQRNKGNFPGRFSGRQFSNSRSEMNVSTLELGDSALYLCASILGSGGNTGELFFGEGSRLTVL.

On this clone: The read is 3 residues too short to cover the CDR3 end, so that end is filled in from the germline J gene. The V gene is TRBV28, the J gene TRBJ2-3, with 7 nucleotides matching TRBD1. Germline CDR1 is MDHEN and CDR2 is SYDVKM. The V gene end was trimmed by 5 bases and the J gene end by 3 bases; junction bases not matched to a gene: 5. CDR3 length equals 14 residues. The sequenced CDR3 bases are TGTGCCAGCAGTCCCCGGACAGGTACAGATACG. Translated, it gives CASSPRTGTDT. In full, the CDR3 reads CASSPRTGTDTQYF. Filled out from reference TRBV28 and TRBJ2-3, the complete variable domain reads DVKVTQSSRYLVKRTGEKVFLECVQDMDHENMFWYRQDPGLGLRLIYFSYDVKMKEKGDIPEGYSVSREKKERFSLILESASTNQTSMYLCASSPRTGTDTQYFGPGTRLTVL.

Note on this clone: The read ends 3 residues shy of where the CDR3 ends; the end is completed using the germline J gene. The V call is TRBV20-1, the J call TRBJ2-7; 8 bases align to TRBD1. Germline V gene data show CDR1 as DFQATT and CDR2 as SNEGSKA (reference sequence). This CDR3 region has 12 residues. V lost 1 base, J lost 5 bases, and 1 base stayed unmatched. The part of the CDR3 DNA that was read is TGCAGTGCTAGAGGGACAGGGAACGAG. As protein: CSARGTGNE. The whole CDR3 is CSARGTGNEQYF.

As to this clone: The read terminates 3 residues ahead of where the CDR3 ends, so the germline J gene completes it. This sequence joins TRBV5-6 and TRBJ2-7; possibly TRBD1 for D (5 bases). Germline CDR1 SGHDT, CDR2 YYEEEE. The CDR3 runs 12 residues. V lost 0 bases and J 6 bases, leaving 7 bases between the germline ends. This chain's CDR3 is CASSLVRAEQYF. CDR3 DNA, as far as it was read: TGTGCCAGCAGCTTGGTCAGGGCCGAG.

About this clone itself: The sequenced fragment ends 3 residues before the CDR3 boundary, so the rest is inferred from the germline J gene. The chain has TRBV28 and TRBJ1-4; 7 bases line up with TRBD1. The CDR3 sequence is 14 residues long. The V segment lost 6 bases and the J segment 7 bases; nucleotides outside the gene matches: 8. The germline V gene encodes CDR1 MDHEN and CDR2 SYDVKM. The CDR3 reads CASSRPGQVEKLFF. The sequenced part of the CDR3 DNA is TGTGCCAGCAGCCGCCCCGGACAGGTTGAAAAA.

A word on this clone: The read ends 3 residues before the CDR3 terminus; that terminus is restored from the germline J gene. The chain carries TRBV20-1 and TRBJ1-6; unclear D gene. Germline V CDR1 and CDR2: DFQATT, SNEGSKA (reference sequence). This CDR3 has 16 amino acids. Trimming removed 0 bases from V and 11 bases from J, with 20 bases in between. The covered CDR3 bases are TGCAGTGCTAGAGATCCGATCCAGGCTGGTGAGGCACCC. It specifies CSARDPIQAGEAP. The full CDR3 protein reads CSARDPIQAGEAPLHF.

To note about this clone: Read sequence stops 3 residues before the CDR3 end, and the germline J gene provides the missing end. The V gene is TRBV5-1, the J gene TRBJ1-1; 12 positions match TRBD1. The V gene's germline CDR1 is SGHRS and CDR2 YFSETQ. This CDR3 is built from 17 residues. Trimming at V came to 0 bases and at J to 7 bases, leaving 10 bases not matched to a gene. The CDR3 spells CASSLVGTGGRGYEAFF. Partial CDR3 DNA: TGCGCCAGCAGCTTGGTGGGGACAGGGGGCAGAGGGTATGAA.

Comment on this clone: The read gets to within 3 residues of the CDR3 end, and the germline J gene fills in the rest. V and J are TRBV29-1 and TRBJ2-7; D is undetermined. The CDR3 contains 12 residues. Per the germline V gene, CDR1 is SQVTM and CDR2 is ANQGSEA. With 6 bases removed from V and 2 bases from J, the gap between germline ends came to 11 bases. CDR3 DNA (partial): TGCAGCGTCACTATACCCCCCTACGAG. Its translation: CSVTIPPYE. In full, the CDR3 reads CSVTIPPYEQYF.

With respect to this clone: One junction end does not reproduce the germline sequence, and a read error may be involved. The sequenced fragment ends 3 residues before the CDR3 boundary, so the rest is inferred from the germline J gene. The J gene is TRBJ1-1, the V gene TRBV19, with D possibly matching TRBD1 (6 bases). CDR3 length equals 15 residues. The germline gives CDR1 LNHDA, CDR2 SQIVND (reference sequence). The CDR3 loop reads CTSSIQQGSSTEAFF. Incomplete CDR3 DNA: TGTACCAGTAGTATCCAACAGGGTAGCAGCACTGAA. The full variable domain, in which reference TRBV19 and TRBJ1-1 provide the parts outside the CDR3, is DGGITQSPKYLFRKEGQNVTLSCEQNLNHDAMYWYRQDPGQGLRLIYYSQIVNDFQKGDIAEGYSVSREKKESFPLTVTSAQKNPTAFYLCTSSIQQGSSTEAFFGQGTRLTVV.

On this clone: The read stops 3 residues short of the end of the CDR3; the missing end is completed from the germline J gene. The rearrangement uses TRBV18 and TRBJ2-1, with D maybe TRBD2 (5 bases). Trimming pared 5 bases from V and 9 bases from J, leaving 14 bases between. The CDR3 loop spans 13 amino acids. Germline V gene data show CDR1 as KGHSH and CDR2 as LQKENI. The CDR3 loop is CASSSLLEGEQFF. The sequenced CDR3 bases are TGTGCCAGCTCATCACTATTAGAGGGTGAG.

As concerns this clone: The read is 3 residues too short to cover the CDR3 end, so that end is filled in from the germline J gene. The rearrangement joins TRBV4-1 to TRBJ1-5, with 9 bases aligning to TRBD1. From germline, CDR1 is MGHRA and CDR2 YSYEKL. This CDR3 has 16 residues. Losses at the gene ends were 5 bases for V and 8 bases for J; bases not matched to a gene: 13. CDR3 DNA (partial): TGCGCCAGCAGCTCAGCCGGGACAGGGAATAGGGAGCCC. Its protein product is CASSSAGTGNREP. The full-length CDR3 reads as CASSSAGTGNREPQHF.

With regard to this clone: Read coverage stops 3 residues before the CDR3 terminus; the germline J gene supplies the remainder. This chain uses TRBV2 with TRBJ1-5; D unclear. V was shortened by 5 bases and J by 0 bases, with 8 bases between the two germline ends. The CDR3 consists of 14 residues. The germline V gene has CDR1 SNHLY and CDR2 FYNNEI. The CDR3 sequence is CASSPLDSNQPQHF. The part of the CDR3 DNA that was read is TGTGCCAGCAGTCCTCTAGATAGCAATCAGCCC.

CDR3 DNA (partial): TGCGCCAGCAGCCCGACTAGCTCCAACTACAATGAG. It yields the protein CASSPTSSNYNE. The full CDR3 protein is CASSPTSSNYNEQFF. The V and J genes are TRBV5-1 and TRBJ2-1, with TRBD2 matching over 7 bases. The read ends 3 residues shy of where the CDR3 ends; the end is completed using the germline J gene. The CDR3 spans 15 residues. Germline CDR1 SGHRS, CDR2 YFSETQ. Germline trimming cut 4 bases from V and 3 bases from J; bases unmatched to any gene: 7.

As concerns this clone: With the read ending 3 residues before the CDR3 end, the germline J gene is used to fill in that end. The chain is built from TRBV7-2 and TRBJ1-1; the match to TRBD1 covers 10 bases. There are 14 residues in the CDR3. Germline V lookup: CDR1 SGHTA, CDR2 FQGNSA. The chain's CDR3 is CASSLGQGARVAFF. The sequenced part of the CDR3 DNA is TGTGCCAGCAGCTTAGGACAGGGGGCTAGAGTA. Combining the CDR3 with reference TRBV7-2 and TRBJ1-1 gives the whole variable domain GAGVSQSPSNKVTEKGKDVELRCDPISGHTALYWYRQSLGQGLEFLIYFQGNSAPDKSGLPSDRFSAERTGGSVSTLTIQRTQQEDSAVYLCASSLGQGARVAFFGQGTRLTVV.

Worth noting for this clone: The DNA ends 3 residues before the CDR3 does, and the rest of the CDR3 is filled in from the germline J gene. The chain couples TRBV12-3 or TRBV12-4 to TRBJ1-6, with 8 positions matching TRBD1. V gave up 4 bases and J gave up 0 bases; unmatched junction bases: 5. This CDR3 comprises 17 residues. Partial CDR3 DNA: TGTGCCAGCAGTTCCAACAGGGGGGCCTCCTATAATTCACCC. Its translation is CASSSNRGASYNSP. The CDR3 reads in full as CASSSNRGASYNSPLHF.

As to this clone: The sequence runs out 3 residues before the end of the CDR3; the remainder is reconstructed from the germline J gene. The chain uses TRBV30 and TRBJ2-7; unclear D gene. Germline CDR1 GTSNPN, CDR2 SVGIG (reference sequence). CDR3 length equals 13 residues. V shed 5 bases and J shed 4 bases, with 15 bases lying between them. The CDR3 is CAWGRGGIYEQYF. CDR3 bases read: TGTGCCTGGGGCCGTGGCGGAATATACGAG.

Partial CDR3 DNA: TGTGCCAGCAGAGAGGGTATGGCTGAA. Translation gives CASREGMAE. The full CDR3 is CASREGMAEAFF. The V call is TRBV2, the J call TRBJ1-1; D not resolved. The missing CDR3 end, 3 residues past where the read stops, is filled in from the germline J gene. CDR1 is SNHLY and CDR2 is FYNNEI in the germline V gene. CDR3 size: 12 residues. The V gene lost 6 bases and the J gene lost 6 bases, with 11 bases spanning the gap.

For this clone: The read is 3 residues too short to cover the CDR3 end, so that end is filled in from the germline J gene. V and J are TRBV10-3 and TRBJ1-1, with D possibly TRBD1 on 5 matching bases. Germline V gene lookup returns CDR1 ENHRY and CDR2 SYGVKD. Deletions cut 3 bases from V and 3 bases from J, with 11 bases between. The CDR3 consists of 14 residues. The CDR3 DNA, read in part, is TGTGCCATCAGTGACGGCTGGGGGGACACTGAA. Translating it yields CAISDGWGDTE. The full CDR3 is CAISDGWGDTEAFF.

Of note for this clone: The read terminates 3 residues ahead of where the CDR3 ends, so the germline J gene completes it. This chain joins TRBV12-3 or TRBV12-4 and TRBJ2-2, with D possibly TRBD1 on 7 matching bases. The V end was cut by 0 bases, the J end by 4 bases, with 12 bases between. The CDR3 runs 16 residues. Incomplete CDR3 DNA: TGTGCCAGCAGTTTAGCTTATCAGGGGGGCACCGGGGAG. Translating gives CASSLAYQGGTGE. The whole CDR3 region reads CASSLAYQGGTGELFF.